This T cell receptor (beta chain) stems from a study of Ad26.COV2.S vaccination and SARS-CoV-2 variants. TCRdb's table, derived via immunoSEQ multiplex PCR, lists solely in-frame clones and lacks some. The sample has about 94,000 clones; more than 70% are singletons. The source was peripheral blood, collected after recovery from COVID-19. The source of this sequence is a human donor who had recovered from COVID-19.

In DNA, the CDR3 is TGTGCCAGCAGCAGACAGGGGGATACGCAGTATTTT. This translates into CASSRQGDTQYF. This chain connects TRBV6-5 to TRBJ2-3, with 8 bases identical to TRBD1. Germline trimming cut 6 bases from V and 6 bases from J; bases unmatched to any gene: 2. The CDR3 has 12 residues. Germline V gene data show CDR1 as MNHEY and CDR2 as SVGAGI.